This record covers a single T cell receptor beta chain. Its antigen is unidentified. This sample stems from a study of shared clonotypes between healthy human individuals. Whole-study findings and limits: Clonotypes which were not shared had lower generation probabilities than clonotypes that all four donors shared.

Clones were read by immunoSEQ multiplex PCR, and TCRdb kept only the in-frame ones, dropping some. The sample has about 2.3 million clones; roughly 93% are singletons. The receptor's source is a young man in good health. Some clones in this sample may be carry-over from other donors' samples. The sequenced sample consisted of naive CD4+ T cells from PBMCs. The subset was: CD45RA+ positively selected.

CDR3 residues: CAWSADRASTDTQYF. CDR3 DNA sequence: TGTGCCTGGAGTGCAGACAGGGCTAGCACAGATACGCAGTATTTT. The chain recombines TRBV30 with TRBJ2-3, with 7 nucleotides matching TRBD1. Germline V gives CDR1 GTSNPN, CDR2 SVGIG (reference sequence). The CDR3 covers 15 residues. J was trimmed by 0 bases and V by 1 base; bases with no gene match: 4.